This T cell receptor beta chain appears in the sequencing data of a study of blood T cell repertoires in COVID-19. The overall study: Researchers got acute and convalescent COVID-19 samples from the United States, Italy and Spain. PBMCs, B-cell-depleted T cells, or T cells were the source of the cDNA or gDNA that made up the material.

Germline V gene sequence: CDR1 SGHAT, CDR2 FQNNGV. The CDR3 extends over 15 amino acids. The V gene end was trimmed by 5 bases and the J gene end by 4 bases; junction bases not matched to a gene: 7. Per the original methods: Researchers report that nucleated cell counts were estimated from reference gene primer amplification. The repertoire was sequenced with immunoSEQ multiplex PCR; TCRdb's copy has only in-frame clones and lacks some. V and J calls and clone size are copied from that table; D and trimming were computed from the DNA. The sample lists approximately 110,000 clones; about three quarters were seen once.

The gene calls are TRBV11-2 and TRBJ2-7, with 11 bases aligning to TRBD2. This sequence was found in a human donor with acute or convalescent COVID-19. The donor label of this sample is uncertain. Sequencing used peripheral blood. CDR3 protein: CASSQTSGAGYEQYF. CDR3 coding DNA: TGTGCCAGCAGCCAGACTAGCGGGGCGGGTTACGAGCAGTACTTC.